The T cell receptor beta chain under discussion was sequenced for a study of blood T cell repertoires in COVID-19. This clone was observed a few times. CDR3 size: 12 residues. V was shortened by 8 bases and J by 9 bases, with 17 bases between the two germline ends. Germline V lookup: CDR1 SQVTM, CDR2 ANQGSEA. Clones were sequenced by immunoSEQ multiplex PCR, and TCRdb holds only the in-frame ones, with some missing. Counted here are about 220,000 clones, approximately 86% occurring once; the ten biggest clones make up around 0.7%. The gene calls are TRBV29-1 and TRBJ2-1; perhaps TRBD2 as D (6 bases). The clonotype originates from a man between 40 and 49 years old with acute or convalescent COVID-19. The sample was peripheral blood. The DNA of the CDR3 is TGCAGCATTTACGGGGGTTTGAGTGAGCAGTTCTTC. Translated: CSIYGGLSEQFF.